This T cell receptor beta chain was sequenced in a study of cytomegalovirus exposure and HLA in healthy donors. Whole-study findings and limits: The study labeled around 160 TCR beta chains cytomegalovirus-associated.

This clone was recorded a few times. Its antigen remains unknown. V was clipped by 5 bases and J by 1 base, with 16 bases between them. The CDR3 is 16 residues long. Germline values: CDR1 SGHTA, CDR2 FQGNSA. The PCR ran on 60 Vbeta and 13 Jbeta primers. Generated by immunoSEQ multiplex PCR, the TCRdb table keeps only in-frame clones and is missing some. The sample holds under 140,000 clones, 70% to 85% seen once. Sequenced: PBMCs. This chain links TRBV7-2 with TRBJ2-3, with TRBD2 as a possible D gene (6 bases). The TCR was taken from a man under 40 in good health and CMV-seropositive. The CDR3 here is CASSRYGGGGTDTQYF. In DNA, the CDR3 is TGTGCCAGCAGCCGATACGGGGGTGGGGGCACAGATACGCAGTATTTT.